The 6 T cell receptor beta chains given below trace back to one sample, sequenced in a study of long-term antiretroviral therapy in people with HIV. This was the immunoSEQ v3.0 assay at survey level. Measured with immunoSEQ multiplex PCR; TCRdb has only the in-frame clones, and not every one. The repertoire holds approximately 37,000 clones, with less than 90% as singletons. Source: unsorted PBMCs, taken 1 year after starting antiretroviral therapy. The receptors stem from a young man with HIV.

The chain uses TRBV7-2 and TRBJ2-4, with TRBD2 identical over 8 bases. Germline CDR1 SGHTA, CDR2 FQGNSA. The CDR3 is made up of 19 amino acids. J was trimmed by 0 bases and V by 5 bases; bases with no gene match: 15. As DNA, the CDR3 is TGTGCCAGCAGCCCGGTGGAGCGGGGGAGGTGGCGAGCCAAAAACATTCAGTACTTC. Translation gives CASSPVERGRWRAKNIQYF.

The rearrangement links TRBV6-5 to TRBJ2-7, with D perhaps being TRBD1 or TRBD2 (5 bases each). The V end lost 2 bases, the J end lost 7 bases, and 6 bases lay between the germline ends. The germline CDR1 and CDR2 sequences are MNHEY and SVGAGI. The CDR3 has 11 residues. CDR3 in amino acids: CASSYGGEQYF. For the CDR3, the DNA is TGTGCCAGCAGTTACGGGGGAGAGCAGTACTTC.

The CDR3 DNA is TGTGCCAGCAGAGGGGGACTAGCGGGGGGGACCACAGATACGCAGTATTTT. Its translation is CASRGGLAGGTTDTQYF. The chain has TRBV2 and TRBJ2-3; 16 nucleotides align to TRBD2. This CDR3 spans 17 amino acids. CDR1 and CDR2 from the germline V gene are SNHLY and FYNNEI. V lost 6 bases and J lost 2; bases outside the gene matches: 5.

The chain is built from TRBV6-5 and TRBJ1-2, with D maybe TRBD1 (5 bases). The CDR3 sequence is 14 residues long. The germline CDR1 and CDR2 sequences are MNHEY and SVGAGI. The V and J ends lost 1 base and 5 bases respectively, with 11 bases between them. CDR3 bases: TGTGCCAGCAGTTACTTGGGGGGACGGTATGGCTACACCTTC. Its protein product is CASSYLGGRYGYTF.

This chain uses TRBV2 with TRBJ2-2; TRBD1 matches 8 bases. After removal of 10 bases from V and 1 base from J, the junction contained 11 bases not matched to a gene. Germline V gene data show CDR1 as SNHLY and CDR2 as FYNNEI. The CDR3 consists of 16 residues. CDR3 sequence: CATTHPDRENTGELFF. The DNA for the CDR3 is TGTGCCACCACCCACCCGGACAGGGAGAACACCGGGGAGCTGTTTTTT.

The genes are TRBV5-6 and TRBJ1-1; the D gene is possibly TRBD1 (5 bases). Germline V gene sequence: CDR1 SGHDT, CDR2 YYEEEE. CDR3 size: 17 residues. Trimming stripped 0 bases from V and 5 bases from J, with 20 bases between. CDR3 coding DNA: TGTGCCAGCAGCTTGGCCGGAATGCGGGGGTCGGGGACTGAAGCTTTCTTT. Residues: CASSLAGMRGSGTEAFF.